The source of this T cell receptor beta chain is a study of response to subunit inactivated influenza vaccine. In its sample, this clonotype was seen a few times. Its antigen is unknown. CDR1 SGHRS and CDR2 YFSETQ come from the germline V gene. The CDR3 sequence is 13 residues long. Trimming cost V 4 bases and J 6 bases, with 13 bases left between them. MiXCR, run by TCRdb on the RT-PCR reads, gives a single entry per CDR3 protein. The sample lists approximately 570,000 distinct CDR3 sequences, 6.5% to 8% occurring once. The study's findings and limits: The study's authors posited that every seasonal influenza vaccination enlists few new T cells.

The rearrangement uses TRBV5-1 and TRBJ1-1; unclear D gene. This clonotype was sampled from a man between 50 and 75 years old who received an inactivated influenza vaccine. The starting material was PBMCs from blood, obtained around 25 months after vaccination. CDR3 coding DNA: TGCGCCAGCAGCCCATTCGGTGGCGCTGAAGCTTTCTTT. Residues: CASSPFGGAEAFF. The full variable domain, in which reference TRBV5-1 and TRBJ1-1 provide the parts outside the CDR3, is KAGVTQTPRYLIKTRGQQVTLSCSPISGHRSVSWYQQTPGQGLQFLFEYFSETQRNKGNFPGRFSGRQFSNSRSEMNVSTLELGDSALYLCASSPFGGAEAFFGQGTRLTVV.